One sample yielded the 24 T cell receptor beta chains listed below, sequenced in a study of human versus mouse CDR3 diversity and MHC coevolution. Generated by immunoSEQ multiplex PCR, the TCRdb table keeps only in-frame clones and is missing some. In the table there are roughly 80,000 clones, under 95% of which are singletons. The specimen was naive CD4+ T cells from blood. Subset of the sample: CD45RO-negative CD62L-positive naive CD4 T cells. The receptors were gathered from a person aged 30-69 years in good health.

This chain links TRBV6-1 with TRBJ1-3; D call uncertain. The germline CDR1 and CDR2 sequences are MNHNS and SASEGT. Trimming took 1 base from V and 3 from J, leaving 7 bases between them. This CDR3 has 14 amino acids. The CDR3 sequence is CASSEVPVGNTIYF. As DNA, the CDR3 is TGTGCCAGCAGTGAAGTGCCAGTTGGAAACACCATATATTTT.

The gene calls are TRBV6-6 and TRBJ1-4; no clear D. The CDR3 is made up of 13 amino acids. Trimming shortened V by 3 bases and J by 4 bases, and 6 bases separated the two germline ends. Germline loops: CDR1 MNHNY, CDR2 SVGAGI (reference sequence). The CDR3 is CASSYQYNEKLFF. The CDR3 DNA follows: TGTGCCAGCAGTTATCAGTATAATGAAAAACTGTTTTTT.

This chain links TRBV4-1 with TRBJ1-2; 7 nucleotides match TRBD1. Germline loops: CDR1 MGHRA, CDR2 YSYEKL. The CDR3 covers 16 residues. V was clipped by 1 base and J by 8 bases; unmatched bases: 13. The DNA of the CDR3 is TGCGCCAGCAGCCAAGTAGACAGGGCATGGAAAGGGGGCTACACCTTC. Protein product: CASSQVDRAWKGGYTF.

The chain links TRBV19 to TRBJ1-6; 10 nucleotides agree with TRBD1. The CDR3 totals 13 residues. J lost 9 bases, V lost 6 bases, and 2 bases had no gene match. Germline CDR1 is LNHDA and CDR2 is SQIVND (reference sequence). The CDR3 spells CASRGQGSSPLHF. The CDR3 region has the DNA TGTGCCAGTAGGGGACAGGGGAGTTCACCCCTCCACTTT.

The CDR3 bases are TGTGCCAGCAGCTTAACACCGGGGTCAGGCACTGAAGCTTTCTTT. It codes for CASSLTPGSGTEAFF. The J gene is TRBJ1-1, the V gene TRBV7-3, with D uncertain. Looked up from germline, CDR1 is SGHTA and CDR2 is FQGTGA. The V end was cut by 0 bases, the J end by 4 bases, with 12 bases between. The CDR3 totals 15 residues.

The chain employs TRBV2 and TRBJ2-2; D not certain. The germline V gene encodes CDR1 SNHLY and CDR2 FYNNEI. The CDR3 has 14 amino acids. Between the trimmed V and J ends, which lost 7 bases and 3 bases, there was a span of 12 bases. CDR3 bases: TGTGCCAGCAAAATCCAGGAACACACCGGGGAGCTGTTTTTT. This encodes CASKIQEHTGELFF.

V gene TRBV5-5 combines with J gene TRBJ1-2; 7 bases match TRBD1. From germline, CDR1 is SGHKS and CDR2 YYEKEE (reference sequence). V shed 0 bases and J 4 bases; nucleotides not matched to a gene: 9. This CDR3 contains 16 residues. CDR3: CASSLDADRPIYGYTF. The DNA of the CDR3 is TGTGCCAGCAGCTTGGACGCGGACAGGCCAATCTATGGCTACACCTTC.

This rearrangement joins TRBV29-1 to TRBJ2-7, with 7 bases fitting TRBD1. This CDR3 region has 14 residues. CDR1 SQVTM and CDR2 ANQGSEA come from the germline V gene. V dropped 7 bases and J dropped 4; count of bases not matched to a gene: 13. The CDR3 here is CSEMGQPTKYEQYF. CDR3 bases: TGCAGCGAGATGGGACAGCCAACGAAATACGAGCAGTACTTC.

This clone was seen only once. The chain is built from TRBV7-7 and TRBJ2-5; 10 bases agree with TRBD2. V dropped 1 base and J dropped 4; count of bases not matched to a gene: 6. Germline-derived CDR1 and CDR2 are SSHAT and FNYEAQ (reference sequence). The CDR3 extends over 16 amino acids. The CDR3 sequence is CASSLGGLAGAETQYF. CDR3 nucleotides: TGTGCCAGCAGCTTAGGGGGGCTAGCGGGAGCAGAGACCCAGTACTTC. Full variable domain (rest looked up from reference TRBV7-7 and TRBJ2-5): GAGVSQSPRYKVTKRGQDVTLRCDPISSHATLYWYQQALGQGPEFLTYFNYEAQPDKSGLPSDRFSAERPEGSISTLTIQRTEQRDSAMYRCASSLGGLAGAETQYFGPGTRLLVL.

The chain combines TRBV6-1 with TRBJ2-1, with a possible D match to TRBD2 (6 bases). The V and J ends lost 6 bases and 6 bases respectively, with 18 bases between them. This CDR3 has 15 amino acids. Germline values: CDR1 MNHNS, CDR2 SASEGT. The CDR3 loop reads CASSRDWGAGNEQFF. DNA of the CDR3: TGTGCCAGCAGCAGGGACTGGGGTGCCGGCAATGAGCAGTTCTTC.

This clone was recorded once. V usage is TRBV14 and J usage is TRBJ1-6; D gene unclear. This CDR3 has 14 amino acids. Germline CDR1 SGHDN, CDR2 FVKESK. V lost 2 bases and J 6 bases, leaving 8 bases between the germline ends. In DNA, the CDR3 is TGTGCCAGCAGCCAATGGAGTTTTAATTCACCCCTCCACTTT. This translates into CASSQWSFNSPLHF.

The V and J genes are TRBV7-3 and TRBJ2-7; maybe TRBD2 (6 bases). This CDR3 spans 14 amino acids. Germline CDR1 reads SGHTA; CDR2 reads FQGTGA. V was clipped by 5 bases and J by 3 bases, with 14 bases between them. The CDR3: CASSQGTGDYEQYF. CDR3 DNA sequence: TGTGCCAGCAGCCAAGGGACTGGAGACTACGAGCAGTACTTC.

The CDR3, as DNA: TGCGCCAGCGGGGATGGACACTTCTCCTACGAGCAGTACTTC. Residues: CASGDGHFSYEQYF. The V and J genes are TRBV10-1 and TRBJ2-7, with TRBD1 as a possible D gene (5 bases). Trimming removed 8 bases from V and 0 bases from J, with 14 bases in between. The CDR3 spans 14 residues. Germline loops: CDR1 WNHNN, CDR2 SYGVQD (reference sequence).

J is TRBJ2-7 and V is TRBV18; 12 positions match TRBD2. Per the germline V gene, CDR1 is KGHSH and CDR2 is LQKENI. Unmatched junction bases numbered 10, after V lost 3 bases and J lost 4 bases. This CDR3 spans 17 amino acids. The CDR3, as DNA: TGTGCCAGCTCACCTCCTCGACTAGCGGGAGTCCCATACGAGCAGTACTTC. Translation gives CASSPPRLAGVPYEQYF.

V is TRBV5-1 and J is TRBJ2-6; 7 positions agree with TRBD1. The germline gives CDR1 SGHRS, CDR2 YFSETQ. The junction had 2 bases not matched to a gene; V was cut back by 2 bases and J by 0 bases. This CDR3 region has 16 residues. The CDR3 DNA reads TGCGCCAGCAGCTTCGCAGGGGGCTCTGGGGCCAACGTCCTGACTTTC. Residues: CASSFAGGSGANVLTF.

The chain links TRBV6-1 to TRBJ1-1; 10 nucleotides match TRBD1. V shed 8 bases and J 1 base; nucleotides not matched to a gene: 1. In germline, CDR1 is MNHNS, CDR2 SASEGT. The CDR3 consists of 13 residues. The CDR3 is CASGDRGNTEAFF. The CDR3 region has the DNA TGTGCCAGCGGGGACAGGGGGAACACTGAAGCTTTCTTT.

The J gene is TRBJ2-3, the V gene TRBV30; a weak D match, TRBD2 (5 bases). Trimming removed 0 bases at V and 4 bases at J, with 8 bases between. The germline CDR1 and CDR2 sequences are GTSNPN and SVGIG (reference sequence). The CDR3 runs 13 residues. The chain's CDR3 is CAWSVGVPDTQYF. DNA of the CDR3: TGTGCCTGGAGTGTGGGAGTCCCAGATACGCAGTATTTT.

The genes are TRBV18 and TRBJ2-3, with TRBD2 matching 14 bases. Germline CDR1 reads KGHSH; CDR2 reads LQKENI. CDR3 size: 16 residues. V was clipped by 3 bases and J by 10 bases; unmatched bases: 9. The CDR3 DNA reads TGTGCCAGCTCACCCGTGACTAGCGGGGGGGCCGAGGCGCAGTATTTT. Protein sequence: CASSPVTSGGAEAQYF.

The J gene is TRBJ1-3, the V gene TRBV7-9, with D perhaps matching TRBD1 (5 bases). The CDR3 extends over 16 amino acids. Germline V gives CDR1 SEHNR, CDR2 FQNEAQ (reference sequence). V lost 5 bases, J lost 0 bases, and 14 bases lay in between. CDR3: CASSSFGGVSGNTIYF. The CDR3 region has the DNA TGTGCCAGCAGCAGCTTCGGGGGGGTCTCTGGAAACACCATATATTTT.

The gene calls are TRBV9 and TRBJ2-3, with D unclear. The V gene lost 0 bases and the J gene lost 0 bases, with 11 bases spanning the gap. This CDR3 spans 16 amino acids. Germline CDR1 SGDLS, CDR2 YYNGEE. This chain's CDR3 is CASSVAGSVSTDTQYF. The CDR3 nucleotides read TGTGCCAGCAGCGTAGCAGGATCGGTCAGCACAGATACGCAGTATTTT.

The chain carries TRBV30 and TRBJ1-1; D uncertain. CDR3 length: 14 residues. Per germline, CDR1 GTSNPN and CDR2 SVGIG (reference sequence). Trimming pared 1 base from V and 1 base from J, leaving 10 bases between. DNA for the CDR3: TGTGCCTGGAGTGGGATGAGGGCGAACACTGAAGCTTTCTTT. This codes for CAWSGMRANTEAFF.

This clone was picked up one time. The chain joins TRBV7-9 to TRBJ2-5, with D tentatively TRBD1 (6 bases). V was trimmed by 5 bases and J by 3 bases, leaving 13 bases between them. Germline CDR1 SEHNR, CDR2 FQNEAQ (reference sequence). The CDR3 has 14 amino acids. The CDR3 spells CASSQSTGKETQYF. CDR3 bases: TGTGCCAGCAGCCAATCAACAGGGAAAGAGACCCAGTACTTC.

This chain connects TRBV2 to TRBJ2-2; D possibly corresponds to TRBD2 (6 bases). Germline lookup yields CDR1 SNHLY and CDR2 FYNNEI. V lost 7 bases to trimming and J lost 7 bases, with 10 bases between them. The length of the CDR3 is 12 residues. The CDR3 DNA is TGTGCCAGCACGGGGGTCAACGGGGAGCTGTTTTTT. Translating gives CASTGVNGELFF.

CDR3 protein: CASSQPGLSSGANVLTF. The CDR3 DNA follows: TGTGCCAGCAGCCAGCCGGGACTGTCATCTGGGGCCAACGTCCTGACTTTC. This chain uses TRBV28 with TRBJ2-6, with TRBD2 as a possible D gene (6 bases). The CDR3 sequence is 17 residues long. Trimming took off 6 bases at V and 1 base at J, with 16 bases between the two ends. The germline V gene encodes CDR1 MDHEN and CDR2 SYDVKM. The full variable domain, its missing parts supplied by reference TRBV28 and TRBJ2-6, is DVKVTQSSRYLVKRTGEKVFLECVQDMDHENMFWYRQDPGLGLRLIYFSYDVKMKEKGDIPEGYSVSREKKERFSLILESASTNQTSMYLCASSQPGLSSGANVLTFGAGSRLTVL.